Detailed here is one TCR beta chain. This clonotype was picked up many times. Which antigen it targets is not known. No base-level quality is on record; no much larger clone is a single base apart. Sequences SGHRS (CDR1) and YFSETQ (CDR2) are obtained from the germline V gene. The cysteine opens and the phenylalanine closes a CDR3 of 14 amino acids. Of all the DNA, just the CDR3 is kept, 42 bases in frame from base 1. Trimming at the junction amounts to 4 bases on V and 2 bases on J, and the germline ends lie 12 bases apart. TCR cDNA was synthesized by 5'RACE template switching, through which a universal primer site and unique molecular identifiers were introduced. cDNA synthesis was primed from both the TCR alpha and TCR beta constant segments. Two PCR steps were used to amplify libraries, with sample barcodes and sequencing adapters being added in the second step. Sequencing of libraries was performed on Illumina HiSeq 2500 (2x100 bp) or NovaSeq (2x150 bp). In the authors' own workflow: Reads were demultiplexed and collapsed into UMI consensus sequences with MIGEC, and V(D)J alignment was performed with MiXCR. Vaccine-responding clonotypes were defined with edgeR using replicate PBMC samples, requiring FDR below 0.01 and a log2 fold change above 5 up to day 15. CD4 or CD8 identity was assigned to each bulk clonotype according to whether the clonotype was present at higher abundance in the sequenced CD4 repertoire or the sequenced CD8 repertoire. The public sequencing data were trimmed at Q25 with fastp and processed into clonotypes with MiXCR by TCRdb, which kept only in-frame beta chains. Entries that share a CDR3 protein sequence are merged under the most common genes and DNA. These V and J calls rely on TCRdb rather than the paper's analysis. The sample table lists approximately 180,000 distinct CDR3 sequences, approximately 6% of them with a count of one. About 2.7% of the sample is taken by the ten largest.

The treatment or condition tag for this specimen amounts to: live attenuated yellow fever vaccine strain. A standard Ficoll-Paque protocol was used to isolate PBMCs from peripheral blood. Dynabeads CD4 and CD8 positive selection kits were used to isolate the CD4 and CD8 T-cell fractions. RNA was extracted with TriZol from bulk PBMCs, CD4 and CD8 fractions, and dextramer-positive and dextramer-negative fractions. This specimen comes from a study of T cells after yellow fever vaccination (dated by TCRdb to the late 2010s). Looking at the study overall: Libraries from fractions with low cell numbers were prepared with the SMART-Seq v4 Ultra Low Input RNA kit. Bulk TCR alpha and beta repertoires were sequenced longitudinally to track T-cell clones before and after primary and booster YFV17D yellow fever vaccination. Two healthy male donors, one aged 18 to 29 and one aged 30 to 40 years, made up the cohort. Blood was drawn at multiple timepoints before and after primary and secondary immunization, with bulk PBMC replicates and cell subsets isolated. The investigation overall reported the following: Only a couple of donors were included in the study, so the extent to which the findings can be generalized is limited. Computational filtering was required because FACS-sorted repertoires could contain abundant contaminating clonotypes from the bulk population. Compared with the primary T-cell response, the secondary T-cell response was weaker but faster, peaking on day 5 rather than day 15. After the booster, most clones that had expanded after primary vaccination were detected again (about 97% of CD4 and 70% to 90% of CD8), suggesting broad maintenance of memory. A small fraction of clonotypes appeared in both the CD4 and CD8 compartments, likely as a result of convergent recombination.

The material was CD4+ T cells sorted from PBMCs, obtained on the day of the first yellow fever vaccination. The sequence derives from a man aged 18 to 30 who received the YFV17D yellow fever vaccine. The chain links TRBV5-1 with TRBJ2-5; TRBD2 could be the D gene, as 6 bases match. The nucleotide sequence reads TGCGCCAGCAGCCCCCGGGACTTGCAAGAGACCCAGTACTTC. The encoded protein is CASSPRDLQETQYF. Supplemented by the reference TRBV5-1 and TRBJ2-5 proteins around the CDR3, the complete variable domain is KAGVTQTPRYLIKTRGQQVTLSCSPISGHRSVSWYQQTPGQGLQFLFEYFSETQRNKGNFPGRFSGRQFSNSRSEMNVSTLELGDSALYLCASSPRDLQETQYFGPGTRLLVL.